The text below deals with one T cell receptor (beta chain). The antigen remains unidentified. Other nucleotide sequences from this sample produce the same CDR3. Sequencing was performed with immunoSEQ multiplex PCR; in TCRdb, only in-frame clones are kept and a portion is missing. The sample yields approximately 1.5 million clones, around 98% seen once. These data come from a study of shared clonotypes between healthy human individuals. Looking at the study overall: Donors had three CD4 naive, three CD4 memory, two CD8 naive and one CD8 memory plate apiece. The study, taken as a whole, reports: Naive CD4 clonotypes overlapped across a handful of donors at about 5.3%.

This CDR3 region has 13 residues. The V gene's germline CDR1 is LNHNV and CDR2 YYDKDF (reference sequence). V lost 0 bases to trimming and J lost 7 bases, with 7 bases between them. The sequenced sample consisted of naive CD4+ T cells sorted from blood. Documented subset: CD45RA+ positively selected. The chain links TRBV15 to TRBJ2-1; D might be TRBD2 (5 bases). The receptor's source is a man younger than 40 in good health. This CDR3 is CATSRDPGNEQFF. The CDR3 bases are TGTGCCACCAGCAGAGATCCGGGGAATGAGCAGTTCTTC.